A selection of T cell receptor beta chains follows, all from one sample in a study of beta chain features in type 1 diabetes. Generated by immunoSEQ multiplex PCR, the TCRdb table keeps only in-frame clones and is missing some. The table shows about 360,000 clones, with about 12% occurring only once. Sequenced input: naive CD4+ T cells from blood. The receptors here all came from a woman between 18 and 29 years old with type 1 diabetes. The CDR3 runs from the conserved cysteine through the conserved F or W. D genes are given only for firm matches. Not every row has a clone size; where given, it reads once, few, many or a size class.

v_gene	len	abundance	j_gene	d_gene	CDR3nt	CDR3aa
TRBV29-1	12	NA	TRBJ2-7	NA	TGCAGCGTTGTTTTCGGCTACCCGGGGCAGTACTTC	CSVVFGYPGQYF
TRBV29-1	13	few	TRBJ2-7	TRBD1	TGCAGCGTCCTCGGACAGGGGCTCTACGAGCAGTACTTC	CSVLGQGLYEQYF
TRBV18	14	few	TRBJ1-1	NA	TGTGCCAGCTCACACAGGGCAGTCGACACTGAAGCTTTCTTT	CASSHRAVDTEAFF
TRBV6-5	16	NA	TRBJ2-2	TRBD2	TGTGCCAGCAGTTGGGGGGGACTAGGTGGGCCCGGGGAGCTGTTTTTT	CASSWGGLGGPGELFF
TRBV27	15	NA	TRBJ2-1	NA	TGTGCCAGCAGTTTACAGAGACTGGCCTACAATGAGCAGTTCTTC	CASSLQRLAYNEQFF
TRBV19	16	NA	TRBJ1-5	NA	TGTGCCAGTAGTATCCTTTCATCGGGGGGCAATCAGCCCCAGCATTTT	CASSILSSGGNQPQHF
TRBV18	14	few	TRBJ2-5	TRBD1	TGTGCCAGCTCACCGGGACAGGCCCAAGAGACCCAGTACTTC	CASSPGQAQETQYF
TRBV7-2	17	NA	TRBJ2-2	TRBD2	TGTGCCAGCAGACCGGGACTAGCGGGTACGAACACCGGGGAGCTGTTTTTT	CASRPGLAGTNTGELFF
TRBV4-1	15	NA	TRBJ2-7	TRBD2	TGCGCCAGCAGCCACCGACTAGCGGGAGAAAAGGGGCAGTACTTC	CASSHRLAGEKGQYF
TRBV4-1	15	few	TRBJ2-7	NA	TGCGCCAGCAGCCAAGACGAAAACAGGGCCTACGAGCAGTACTTC	CASSQDENRAYEQYF
TRBV7-3	19	NA	TRBJ2-3	NA	TGTGCCAGCAGCCTGTACAGGGGGCTCGGGACTAGCCGTGCAGATACGCAGTATTTT	CASSLYRGLGTSRADTQYF
TRBV25-1	14	few	TRBJ2-5	NA	TGTGCCAGCAGGGAGGCAGGGCAGGGGGAGACCCAGTACTTC	CASREAGQGETQYF
TRBV18	13	NA	TRBJ1-1	NA	TGTGCCAGCTCACCTTCCAGGGAAACTGAAGCTTTCTTT	CASSPSRETEAFF